These T cell receptor beta chains were read from a single sample in a study of cytomegalovirus exposure and HLA in healthy donors. Clones were read by immunoSEQ multiplex PCR, and TCRdb kept only the in-frame ones, dropping some. The table records 120,000 or so clones, 81% of them present only once. Material: PBMCs. These TCRs come from a man aged 18 to 29 in good health and CMV-seronegative. Each CDR3 is given with its conserved first and last residue. The D gene is left open where the match is weak. For some rows the clone size is stated as once, few or many, or as a class when expanded; others skip it.

j_gene	abundance	d_gene	v_gene	CDR3aa	CDR3nt
TRBJ2-2	-	TRBD2	TRBV7-3	CASSSTSGGGGTLFF	TGTGCCAGCAGCTCGACTAGCGGGGGAGGAGGTACGCTGTTTTTT
TRBJ1-1	-	TRBD1	TRBV5-4	CASSLTGGGTEAFF	TGTGCCAGCAGCTTGACAGGGGGGGGCACTGAAGCTTTCTTT
TRBJ1-3	once	TRBD1	TRBV9	CASSLTGVSGNTIYF	TGTGCCAGCAGCTTGACAGGGGTCTCAGGAAACACCATATATTTT
TRBJ1-1	-	-	TRBV6-5	CASFKPGTSNTEAFF	TGTGCCAGCTTTAAACCAGGGACTTCGAACACTGAAGCTTTCTTT
TRBJ1-4	-	-	TRBV19	CATQGGTSREKLFF	TGTGCCACCCAGGGAGGGACTTCACGTGAAAAACTGTTTTTT
TRBJ2-1	-	-	TRBV11-2	CASSLGQSSYNEQFF	TGTGCCAGCAGCTTAGGACAAAGCTCCTACAATGAGCAGTTCTTC
TRBJ1-1	once	-	TRBV13	CASSSGPPGGMNTEAFF	TGTGCCAGCAGCTCAGGACCACCGGGGGGGATGAACACTGAAGCTTTCTTT
TRBJ1-5	-	-	TRBV27	CASSLWGDQPQHF	TGTGCCAGCAGTTTGTGGGGGGATCAGCCCCAGCATTTT
TRBJ2-3	-	-	TRBV20-1	CSAGGTDTQYF	TGCAGTGCCGGGGGCACAGATACGCAGTATTTT
TRBJ2-2	-	-	TRBV11-2	CASSYIATGELFF	TGTGCCAGCAGCTATATAGCCACCGGGGAGCTGTTTTTT
TRBJ1-2	few	-	TRBV4-2	CASSQDSTGTNYGYTF	TGTGCCAGCAGCCAAGATTCCACGGGAACTAACTATGGCTACACCTTC
TRBJ2-1	-	TRBD1	TRBV5-6	CASSYTGANEQFF	TGTGCCAGCAGCTATACAGGGGCGAATGAGCAGTTCTTC
TRBJ1-6	-	-	TRBV6-5	CASSYYRASNSPLHF	TGTGCCAGCAGTTACTACAGGGCTAGCAATTCACCCCTCCACTTT
TRBJ1-2	-	-	TRBV4-1	CASSQVSAGQGRAGYTF	TGCGCCAGCAGCCAAGTTTCGGCAGGGCAGGGAAGGGCTGGCTACACCTTC
TRBJ2-1	-	-	TRBV15	CATSRDAPGEQFF	TGTGCCACCAGCAGAGATGCCCCGGGGGAGCAGTTCTTC
TRBJ1-2	few	TRBD1	TRBV7-9	CASSLSGRQGEAYGYTF	TGTGCCAGCAGCTTATCGGGCAGACAGGGAGAAGCCTATGGCTACACCTTC
TRBJ2-5	-	TRBD2	TRBV14	CASSQGGLAGGQETQYF	TGTGCCAGCAGCCAAGGCGGACTAGCGGGAGGACAAGAGACCCAGTACTTC
TRBJ1-2	-	TRBD1	TRBV5-6	CASSPDRALSYGYTF	TGTGCCAGCAGCCCTGACAGGGCTTTATCCTATGGCTACACCTTC
TRBJ1-1	-	-	TRBV10-3	CAIRDTAYTEAFF	TGTGCCATCAGGGACACAGCGTACACTGAAGCTTTCTTT
TRBJ2-3	-	-	TRBV18	CASSTSTDTQYF	TGTGCCAGCTCAACTAGCACAGATACGCAGTATTTT
TRBJ2-3	few	-	TRBV5-1	CASSLSPSPQDTQYF	TGCGCCAGCAGCTTGTCCCCCTCGCCGCAGGATACGCAGTATTTT
TRBJ1-2	-	TRBD1	TRBV5-8	CASSSLWTGNGYTF	TGTGCCAGCAGCTCCCTCTGGACAGGCAATGGCTACACCTTC
TRBJ2-7	once	TRBD1	TRBV25-1	CASSRTGGGEQYF	TGTGCCAGCAGCCGGACAGGGGGCGGTGAGCAGTACTTC
TRBJ1-2	-	-	TRBV5-8	CASSSTGIYTF	TGTGCCAGCAGCTCTACAGGAATCTACACCTTC
TRBJ2-2	few	TRBD2	TRBV19	CASRYTSGAGNTGELFF	TGTGCCAGTCGATACACTAGCGGGGCCGGAAACACCGGGGAGCTGTTTTTT
TRBJ1-1	-	-	TRBV9	CASSATVPTEAFF	TGTGCCAGCAGCGCGACAGTCCCCACTGAAGCTTTCTTT
TRBJ1-4	-	TRBD1	TRBV2	CARKGAVTEKLFF	TGTGCCAGGAAGGGGGCAGTTACGGAAAAACTGTTTTTT
TRBJ2-5	-	TRBD2	TRBV14	CASSQEAVLAGGQETQYF	TGTGCCAGCAGCCAAGAGGCCGTTCTAGCGGGGGGACAAGAGACCCAGTACTTC
TRBJ1-1	-	-	TRBV18	CASSPFDLGGSTEAFF	TGTGCCAGCTCACCCTTCGATTTAGGAGGGAGCACTGAAGCTTTCTTT
TRBJ2-5	-	-	TRBV21-1	CASTRVAGGEETQYF	TGTGCCAGCACCAGGGTAGCGGGGGGGGAAGAGACCCAGTACTTC
TRBJ2-5	once	TRBD2	TRBV5-1	CASSLPSGVGTQYF	TGCGCCAGCAGCTTGCCTAGCGGGGTGGGGACCCAGTACTTC
TRBJ2-3	-	TRBD2	TRBV11-2	CASSARLAGGQFSPDTQYF	TGTGCCAGCAGCGCGCGACTAGCGGGGGGGCAATTCAGTCCAGATACGCAGTATTTT
TRBJ1-1	-	-	TRBV5-4	CASSWGLKYTEAFF	TGTGCCAGCAGCTGGGGACTAAAGTACACTGAAGCTTTCTTT
TRBJ2-3	-	TRBD2	TRBV9	CASSVRPVMAGDTDTQYF	TGTGCCAGCAGCGTACGGCCGGTGATGGCGGGGGACACAGATACGCAGTATTTT
TRBJ1-5	-	-	TRBV25-1	CASSLRDIGNQPQHF	TGTGCCAGCAGTCTCCGGGACATTGGCAATCAGCCCCAGCATTTT
TRBJ1-2	-	-	TRBV9	CASSASGATYGYTF	TGTGCCAGCAGCGCCTCAGGGGCAACCTATGGCTACACCTTC
TRBJ2-7	-	TRBD2	TRBV9	CASSLTPSLAASSYEQYF	TGTGCCAGCAGCCTTACCCCCTCACTAGCGGCGAGCTCCTACGAGCAGTACTTC
TRBJ1-3	-	TRBD1	TRBV18	CASSPWGQTSGNTIYF	TGTGCCAGCTCACCCTGGGGACAGACCTCTGGAAACACCATATATTTT
TRBJ1-2	-	-	TRBV7-9	CASSPGGRSGYTF	TGTGCCAGCAGTCCCGGGGGGAGGAGTGGCTACACCTTC
TRBJ2-7	few	TRBD1	TRBV29-1	CSVETGTGGDEQYF	TGCAGCGTTGAAACCGGGACAGGGGGCGACGAGCAGTACTTC
TRBJ2-1	-	TRBD2	TRBV9	CASSVFGTSGVNEQFF	TGTGCCAGCAGCGTTTTCGGGACTAGCGGGGTCAATGAGCAGTTCTTC
TRBJ1-1	-	TRBD1	TRBV5-5	CASSGGTGVNTEAFF	TGTGCCAGCAGCGGTGGGACAGGGGTGAACACTGAAGCTTTCTTT
TRBJ1-1	-	-	TRBV19	CASSIASRGSTEAFF	TGTGCCAGTAGTATAGCCTCCCGCGGGAGCACTGAAGCTTTCTTT
TRBJ2-7	once	TRBD2	TRBV5-4	CASSPRSGGLSEQYF	TGTGCCAGCAGCCCCCGTAGCGGGGGATTAAGCGAGCAGTACTTC
TRBJ1-3	once	TRBD1	TRBV12-5	CASAWTGAKGSGNTIYF	TGTGCTAGTGCCTGGACAGGGGCAAAGGGCTCTGGAAACACCATATATTTT
TRBJ1-2	once	TRBD1	TRBV19	CASSTLRQGPYGYTF	TGTGCCAGTAGTACCCTTCGACAGGGACCCTATGGCTACACCTTC